In its sample, the clone carrying this TCR beta chain was seen a few times. The germline V gene has CDR1 LGHNA and CDR2 YSLEER. Trimming pared 3 bases from V and 10 bases from J, leaving 10 bases between. CDR3 size: 12 residues. These data originate in a study of blood T cells in healthy people across ages. The authors ran a second PCR of about 6 to 11 cycles using a sample-barcoded 5' primer and a J-beta primer mix. TCRdb redid the calling of the 5' RACE reads with MiXCR, one entry per CDR3 protein. The sample has over 1,500,000 distinct CDR3 sequences, less than 50% seen once. The sample taken for sequencing was blood. This TCR came from a woman between 40 and 50 years old in good health. The rearrangement links TRBV4-3 to TRBJ2-1; D not certain. The CDR3 loop reads CASSQETGEQFF. The CDR3 coding sequence is TGCGCCAGCAGCCAGGAGACCGGGGAGCAGTTCTTC.